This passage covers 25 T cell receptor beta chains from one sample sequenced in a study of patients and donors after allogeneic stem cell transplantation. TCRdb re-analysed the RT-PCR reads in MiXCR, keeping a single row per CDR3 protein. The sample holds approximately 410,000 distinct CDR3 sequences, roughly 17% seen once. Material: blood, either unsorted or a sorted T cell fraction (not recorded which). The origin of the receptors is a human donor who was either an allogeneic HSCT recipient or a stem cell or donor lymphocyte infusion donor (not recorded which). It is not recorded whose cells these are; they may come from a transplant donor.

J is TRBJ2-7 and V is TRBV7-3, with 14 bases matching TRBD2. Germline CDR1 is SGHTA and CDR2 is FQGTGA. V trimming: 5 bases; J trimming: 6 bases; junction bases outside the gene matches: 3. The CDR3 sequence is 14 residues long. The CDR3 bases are TGTGCCAGCAGCCCAGGGACTAGCGGGAGCGAGCAGTACTTC. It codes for CASSPGTSGSEQYF.

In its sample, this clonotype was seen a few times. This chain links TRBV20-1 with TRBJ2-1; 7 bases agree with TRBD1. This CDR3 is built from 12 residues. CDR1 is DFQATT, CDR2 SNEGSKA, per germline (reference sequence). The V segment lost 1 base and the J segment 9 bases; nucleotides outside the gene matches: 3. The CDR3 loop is CSARVGGGEQFF. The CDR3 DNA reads TGCAGTGCTAGAGTAGGGGGCGGTGAGCAGTTCTTC.

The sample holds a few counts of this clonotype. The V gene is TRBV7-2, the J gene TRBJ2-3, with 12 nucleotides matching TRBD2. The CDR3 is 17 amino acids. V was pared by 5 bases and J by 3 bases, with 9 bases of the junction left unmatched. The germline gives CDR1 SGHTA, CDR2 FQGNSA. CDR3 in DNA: TGTGCCAGCAGCCCTTGGCTAGCGGGGGGGCCGACAGATACGCAGTATTTT. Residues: CASSPWLAGGPTDTQYF.

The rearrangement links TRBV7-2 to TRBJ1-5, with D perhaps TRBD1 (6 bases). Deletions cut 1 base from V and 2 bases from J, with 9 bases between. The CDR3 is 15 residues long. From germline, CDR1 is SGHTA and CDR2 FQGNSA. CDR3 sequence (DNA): TGTGCCAGCAGCTTAGTCGCAGGGGGCAATCAGCCCCAGCATTTT. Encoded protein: CASSLVAGGNQPQHF. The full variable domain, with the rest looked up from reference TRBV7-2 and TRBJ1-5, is GAGVSQSPSNKVTEKGKDVELRCDPISGHTALYWYRQSLGQGLEFLIYFQGNSAPDKSGLPSDRFSAERTGGSVSTLTIQRTQQEDSAVYLCASSLVAGGNQPQHFGDGTRLSIL.

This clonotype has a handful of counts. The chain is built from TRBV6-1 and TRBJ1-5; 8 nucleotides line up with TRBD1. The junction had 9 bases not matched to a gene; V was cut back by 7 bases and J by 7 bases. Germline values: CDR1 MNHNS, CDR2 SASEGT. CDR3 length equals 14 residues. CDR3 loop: CASTRQGSVQPQHF. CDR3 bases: TGTGCCAGCACTCGACAGGGGTCGGTCCAGCCCCAGCATTTT.

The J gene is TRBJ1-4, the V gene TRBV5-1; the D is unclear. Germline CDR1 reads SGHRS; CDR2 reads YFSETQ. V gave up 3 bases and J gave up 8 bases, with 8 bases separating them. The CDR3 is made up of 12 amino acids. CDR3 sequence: CASSSSTEKLFF. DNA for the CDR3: TGCGCCAGCAGCTCATCGACGGAAAAACTGTTTTTT. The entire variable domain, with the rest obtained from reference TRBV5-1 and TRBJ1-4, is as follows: KAGVTQTPRYLIKTRGQQVTLSCSPISGHRSVSWYQQTPGQGLQFLFEYFSETQRNKGNFPGRFSGRQFSNSRSEMNVSTLELGDSALYLCASSSSTEKLFFGSGTQLSVL.

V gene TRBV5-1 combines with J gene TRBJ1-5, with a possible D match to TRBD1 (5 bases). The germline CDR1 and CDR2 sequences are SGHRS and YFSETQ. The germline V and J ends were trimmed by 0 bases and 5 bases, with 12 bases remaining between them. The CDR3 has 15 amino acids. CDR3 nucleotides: TGCGCCAGCAGCTTGGATGGGGGGTGGGATCAGCCCCAGCATTTT. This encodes CASSLDGGWDQPQHF.

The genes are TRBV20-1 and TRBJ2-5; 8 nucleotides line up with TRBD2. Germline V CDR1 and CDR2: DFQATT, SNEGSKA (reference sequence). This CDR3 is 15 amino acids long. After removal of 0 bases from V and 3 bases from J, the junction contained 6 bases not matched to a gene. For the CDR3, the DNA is TGCAGTGCTAGAGACCCGGGACTAGTTAAAGAGACCCAGTACTTC. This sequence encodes CSARDPGLVKETQYF.

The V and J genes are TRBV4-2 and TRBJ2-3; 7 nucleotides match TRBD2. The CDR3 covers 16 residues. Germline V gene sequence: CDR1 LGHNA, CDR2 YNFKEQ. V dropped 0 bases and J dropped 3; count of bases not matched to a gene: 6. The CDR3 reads CASSQDIKAGTDTQYF. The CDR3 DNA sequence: TGTGCCAGCAGCCAAGATATCAAAGCGGGGACAGATACGCAGTATTTT.

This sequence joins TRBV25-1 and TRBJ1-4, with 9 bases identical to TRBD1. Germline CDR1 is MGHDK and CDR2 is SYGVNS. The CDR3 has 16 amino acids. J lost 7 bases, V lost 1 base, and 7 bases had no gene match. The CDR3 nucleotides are TGTGCCAGCAGTGAATCCCGACGGACAGGGGTTGAAAAACTGTTTTTT. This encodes CASSESRRTGVEKLFF.

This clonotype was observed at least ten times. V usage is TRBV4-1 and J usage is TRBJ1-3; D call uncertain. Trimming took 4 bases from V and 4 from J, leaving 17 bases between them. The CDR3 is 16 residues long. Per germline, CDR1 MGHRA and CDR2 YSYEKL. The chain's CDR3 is CASSPQPRTGGNTIYF. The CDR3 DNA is TGCGCCAGCAGCCCCCAGCCTAGGACCGGAGGAAACACCATATATTTT.

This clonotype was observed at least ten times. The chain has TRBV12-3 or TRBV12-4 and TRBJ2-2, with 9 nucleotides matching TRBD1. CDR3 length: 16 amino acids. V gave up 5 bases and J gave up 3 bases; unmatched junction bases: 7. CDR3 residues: CASSLGTGKYTGELFF. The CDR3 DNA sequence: TGTGCCAGCAGTCTGGGGACAGGGAAGTACACCGGGGAGCTGTTTTTT.

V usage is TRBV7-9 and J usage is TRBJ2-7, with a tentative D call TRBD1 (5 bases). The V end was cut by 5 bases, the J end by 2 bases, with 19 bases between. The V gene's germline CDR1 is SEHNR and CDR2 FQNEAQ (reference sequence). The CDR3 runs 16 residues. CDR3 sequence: CASSPLAGRKTYEQYF. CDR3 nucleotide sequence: TGTGCCAGCAGCCCGCTCGCAGGGCGCAAAACCTACGAGCAGTACTTC.

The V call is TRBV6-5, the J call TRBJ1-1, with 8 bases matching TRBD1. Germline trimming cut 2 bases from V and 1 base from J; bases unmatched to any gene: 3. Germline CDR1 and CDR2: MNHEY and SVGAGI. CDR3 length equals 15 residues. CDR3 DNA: TGTGCCAGCAGTTACGCAGGGGGCGGGAACACTGAAGCTTTCTTT. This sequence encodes CASSYAGGGNTEAFF.

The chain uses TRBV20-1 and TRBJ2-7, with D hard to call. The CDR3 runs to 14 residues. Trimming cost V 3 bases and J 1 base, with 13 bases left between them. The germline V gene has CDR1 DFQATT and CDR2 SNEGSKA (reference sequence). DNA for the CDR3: TGCAGTGCTAGGACTGCGGTGACGTCCTACGAGCAGTACTTC. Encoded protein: CSARTAVTSYEQYF.

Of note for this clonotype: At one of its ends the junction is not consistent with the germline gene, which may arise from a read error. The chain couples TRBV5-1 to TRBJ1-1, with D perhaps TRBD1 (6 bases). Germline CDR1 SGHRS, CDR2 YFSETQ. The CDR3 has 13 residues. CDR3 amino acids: CASSFVRGTETFF. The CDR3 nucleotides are TGCGCCAGCAGCTTCGTCAGGGGCACTGAAACTTTCTTT.

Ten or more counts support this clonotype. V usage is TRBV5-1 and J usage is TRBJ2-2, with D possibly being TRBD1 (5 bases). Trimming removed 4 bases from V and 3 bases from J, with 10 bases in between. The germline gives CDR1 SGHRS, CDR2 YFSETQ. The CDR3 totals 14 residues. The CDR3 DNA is TGCGCCAGCAGCACCTCAGGGTACACCGGGGAGCTGTTTTTT. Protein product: CASSTSGYTGELFF.

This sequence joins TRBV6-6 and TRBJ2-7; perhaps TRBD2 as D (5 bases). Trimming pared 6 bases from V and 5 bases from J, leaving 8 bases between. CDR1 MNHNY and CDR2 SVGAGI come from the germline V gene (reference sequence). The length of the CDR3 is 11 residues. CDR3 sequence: CASSPSHEQYF. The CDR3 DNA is TGTGCCAGCAGCCCTAGCCACGAGCAGTACTTC.

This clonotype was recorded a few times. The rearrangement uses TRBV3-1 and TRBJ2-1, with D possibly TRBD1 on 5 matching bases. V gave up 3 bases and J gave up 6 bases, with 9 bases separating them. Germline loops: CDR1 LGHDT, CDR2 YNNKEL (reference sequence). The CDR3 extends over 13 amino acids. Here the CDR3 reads CASSHSRGNEQFF. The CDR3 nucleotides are TGTGCCAGCAGCCATAGTAGGGGCAATGAGCAGTTCTTC.

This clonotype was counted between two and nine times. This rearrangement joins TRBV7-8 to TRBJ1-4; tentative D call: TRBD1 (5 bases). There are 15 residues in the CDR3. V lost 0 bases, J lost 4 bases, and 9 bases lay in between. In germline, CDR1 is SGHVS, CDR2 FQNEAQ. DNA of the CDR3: TGTGCCAGCAGCTTAGCGCCCAGGGTTAATGAAAAACTGTTTTTT. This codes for CASSLAPRVNEKLFF.

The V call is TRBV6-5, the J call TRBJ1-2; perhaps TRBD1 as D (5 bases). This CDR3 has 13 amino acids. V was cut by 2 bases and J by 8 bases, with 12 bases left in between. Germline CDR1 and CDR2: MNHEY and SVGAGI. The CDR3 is CASSYGQGVGYTF. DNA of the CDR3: TGTGCCAGCAGTTACGGGCAGGGCGTGGGCTACACCTTC.

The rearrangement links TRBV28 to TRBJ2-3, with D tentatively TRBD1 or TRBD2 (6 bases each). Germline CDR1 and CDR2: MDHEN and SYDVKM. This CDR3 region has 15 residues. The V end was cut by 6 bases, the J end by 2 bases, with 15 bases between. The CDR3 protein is CASRPFRGLTDTQYF. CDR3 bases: TGTGCCAGCAGACCATTCCGGGGGCTCACAGATACGCAGTATTTT.

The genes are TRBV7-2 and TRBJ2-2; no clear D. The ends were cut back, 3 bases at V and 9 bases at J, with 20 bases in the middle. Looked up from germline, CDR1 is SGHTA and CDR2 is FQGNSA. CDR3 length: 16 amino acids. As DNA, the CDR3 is TGTGCCAGCAGCTTGCCTCCCCAATTCAGAGCTCGGGAGCTGTTTTTT. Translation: CASSLPPQFRARELFF.

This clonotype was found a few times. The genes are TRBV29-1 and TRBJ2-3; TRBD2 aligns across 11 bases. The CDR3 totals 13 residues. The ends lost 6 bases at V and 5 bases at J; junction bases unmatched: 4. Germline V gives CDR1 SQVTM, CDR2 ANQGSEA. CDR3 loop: CSVLAGAGDTQYF. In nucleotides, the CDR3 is TGCAGCGTACTAGCGGGAGCAGGAGATACGCAGTATTTT.

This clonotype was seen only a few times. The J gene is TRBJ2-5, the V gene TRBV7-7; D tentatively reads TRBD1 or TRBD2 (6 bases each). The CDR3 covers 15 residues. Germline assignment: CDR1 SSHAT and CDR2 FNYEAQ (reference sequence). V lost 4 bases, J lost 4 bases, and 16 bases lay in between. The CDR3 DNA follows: TGTGCCAGCAGCTCGGGCCGTGGGGGGCTAGAGACCCAGTACTTC. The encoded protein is CASSSGRGGLETQYF.